The present T cell receptor (beta chain) was sequenced within a study of tumour-infiltrating T cells in Burkitt lymphoma. Sequenced by immunoSEQ multiplex PCR; TCRdb stores in-frame clones only, minus some. This repertoire shows 5,000 to 6,000 clones, 8% to 10% found once; its top ten account for about 2.2%. The origin of this receptor is a human donor with diffuse large B-cell lymphoma. Sequences were obtained from tumor tissue.

CDR3 in amino acids: CASSLGTANEQYF. The CDR3, as DNA: TGCGCCAGCAGCTTGGGGACAGCTAACGAGCAGTACTTC. The V and J genes are TRBV5-1 and TRBJ2-7; the D gene is possibly TRBD1 (6 bases). V dropped 0 bases and J dropped 5 bases, with 9 bases sitting between them. From germline, CDR1 is SGHRS and CDR2 YFSETQ. This CDR3 comprises 13 residues.